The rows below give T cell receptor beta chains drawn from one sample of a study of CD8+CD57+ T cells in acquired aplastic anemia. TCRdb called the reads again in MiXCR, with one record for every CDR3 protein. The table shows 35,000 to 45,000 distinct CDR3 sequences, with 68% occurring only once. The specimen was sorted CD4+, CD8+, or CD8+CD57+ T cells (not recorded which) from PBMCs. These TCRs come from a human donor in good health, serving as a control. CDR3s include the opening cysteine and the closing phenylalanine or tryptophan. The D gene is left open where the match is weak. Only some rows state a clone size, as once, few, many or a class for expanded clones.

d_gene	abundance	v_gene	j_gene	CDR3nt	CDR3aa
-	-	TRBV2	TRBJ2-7	TGTGCCAGCAGTCCAGGCAGGGTAGGGTACGAGCAGTACTTC	CASSPGRVGYEQYF
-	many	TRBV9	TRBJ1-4	TGTGCCAGCAGCGTACGGGCAGGAGATAATGAAAAACTGTTTTTT	CASSVRAGDNEKLFF
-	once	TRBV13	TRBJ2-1	TGTGCCAGCAGCTTAAGGCAGGCGAACTACAATGAGCAGTTCTTC	CASSLRQANYNEQFF
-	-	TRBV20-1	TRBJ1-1	TGCAGTGCTAGGTCCGGGTCCATGAACACTGAAGCTTTCTTT	CSARSGSMNTEAFF
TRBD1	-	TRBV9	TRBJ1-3	TGTGCCAGCAGCGTAGAGGGGCGGGACAGGCTCTTT	CASSVEGRDRLF
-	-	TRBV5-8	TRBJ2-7	TGTGCCAGCAGCCCCGCTAGCTCCGAGCAGTACTTC	CASSPASSEQYF
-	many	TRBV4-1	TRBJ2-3	TGCGCCAGCAGCCCAAAAGGGGGAAGGAGAACAGATACGCAGTATTTT	CASSPKGGRRTDTQYF
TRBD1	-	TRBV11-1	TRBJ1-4	TGTGCCAGCAGCTTAATGATGGGACAGGTGGGAGAAAAACTGTTTTTT	CASSLMMGQVGEKLFF
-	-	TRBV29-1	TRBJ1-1	TGCAGCGTTGTCGACGGGGGCACTGAAGCTTTCTTT	CSVVDGGTEAFF
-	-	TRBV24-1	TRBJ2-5	TGTGCCACCAGTGAACCCGGAGAAGAGACCCAGTACTTC	CATSEPGEETQYF
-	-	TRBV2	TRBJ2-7	TGTGCCAGCAGGGGAGGAGGGGGGGCATCGGCTTACGAGCAGTACTTC	CASRGGGGASAYEQYF
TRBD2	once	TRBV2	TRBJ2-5	TGTGCCAGCGAAGAGCGGGGAGAGGTGGAGACCCAGTACTTC	CASEERGEVETQYF
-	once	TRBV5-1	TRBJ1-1	TGCGCCAGCAGCTTAGGGGGTGTTGACACTGAAGCTTTCTTT	CASSLGGVDTEAFF
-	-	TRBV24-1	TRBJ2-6	TGTGCCACCGGGGATATGCTCTCTGGGGCCAACGTCCTGACTTTC	CATGDMLSGANVLTF
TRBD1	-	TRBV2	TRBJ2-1	TGTGCCAGTCCCCGGGACAGGGAAGATGAGCAGTTCTTC	CASPRDREDEQFF
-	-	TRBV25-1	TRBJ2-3	TGTGCCAGCTCCCGGGACGGAGAAGGAGATACGCAGTATTTT	CASSRDGEGDTQYF
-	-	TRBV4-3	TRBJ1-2	TGCGCCAGCAGCCAAGGCGTCCAGTCTAACTATGGCTACACCTTC	CASSQGVQSNYGYTF
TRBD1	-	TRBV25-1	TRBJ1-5	TGTGCCAGCAGCGGACAGGGGAAACAGCCCCAGCATTTT	CASSGQGKQPQHF
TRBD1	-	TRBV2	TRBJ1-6	TGTGCCAGCCGTTGGACAGGGGTGTTCTCACCCCTCCACTTT	CASRWTGVFSPLHF
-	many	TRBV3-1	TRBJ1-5	TGTGCCAGCAGCCAAGGCCCCCACGGGGGCCTCAATCAGCCCCAGCATTTT	CASSQGPHGGLNQPQHF
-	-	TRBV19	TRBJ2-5	TGTGCCAGTAGTATAGTGGGAGGGGGCGGCGAGACCCAGTACTTC	CASSIVGGGGETQYF
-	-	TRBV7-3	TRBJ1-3	TGTGCCAGCAGCCAAGGGCCGGACAGCCCTGGAAGCACCATATATTTT	CASSQGPDSPGSTIYF
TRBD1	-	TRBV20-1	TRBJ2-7	TGCAGTGCGATTCTTCCGGGACAGAGCTCCTACGAGCAGTACTTC	CSAILPGQSSYEQYF
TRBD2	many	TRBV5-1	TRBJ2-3	TGCGCCAGCCGGACTAGCGGGGAGGCAGATACGCAGTATTTT	CASRTSGEADTQYF
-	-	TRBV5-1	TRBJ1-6	TGCGCCAGCAGCTCTGTGGGAGGAAGAGACTCACCCCTCCACTTT	CASSSVGGRDSPLHF
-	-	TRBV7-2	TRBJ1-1	TGTGCCAGCAGTAGGAAAGGGGACCGACAGACTGAAGCTTTCTTT	CASSRKGDRQTEAFF
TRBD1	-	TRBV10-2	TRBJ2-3	TGCGCCAGCAGTGACTCCCCCACGCAGGGGGATTCGGATACGCAGTATTTT	CASSDSPTQGDSDTQYF
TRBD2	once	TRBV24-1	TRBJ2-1	TGTGCCACCAGGATGCTAGCGGGGGGCAATGAGCAGTTCTTC	CATRMLAGGNEQFF
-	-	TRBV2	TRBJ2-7	TGTGCCAGCAGTACCAGCGGGCGCGGCTACGAGCAGTACTTC	CASSTSGRGYEQYF
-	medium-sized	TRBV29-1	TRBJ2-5	TGCAGCGTTGAAGATCCTAGAAACCAAGAGACCCAGTACTTC	CSVEDPRNQETQYF
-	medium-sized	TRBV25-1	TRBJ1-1	TGTGCCAGCAGTGTCGGTCAGGGGCAGAACACTGAAGCTTTCTTT	CASSVGQGQNTEAFF
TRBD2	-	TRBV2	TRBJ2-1	TGTGCCAGCAGTCATAGACTAGCGGGGGGACAGACCTACAATGAGCAGTTCTTC	CASSHRLAGGQTYNEQFF
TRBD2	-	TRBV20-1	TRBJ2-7	TGCAGTGCTAGATTAGGGAGGGCCTACGAGCAGTACTTC	CSARLGRAYEQYF
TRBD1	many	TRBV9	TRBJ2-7	TGTGCCAGCAGCCCCCGGGGACAGGGGTCCTCCTACGAGCAGTACTTC	CASSPRGQGSSYEQYF
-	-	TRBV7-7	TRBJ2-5	TGTGCCAGCAGCTTAGGATCCAGGGGAGGAGATGCAGAGACCCAGTACTTC	CASSLGSRGGDAETQYF
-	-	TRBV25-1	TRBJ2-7	TGTGCCAGCAGCTTGGGGAAAACTGAGTTCTTC	CASSLGKTEFF
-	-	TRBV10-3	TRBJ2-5	TGTGCCATCAGTGAGTCGGGGGACCAAGAGACCCAGTACTTC	CAISESGDQETQYF
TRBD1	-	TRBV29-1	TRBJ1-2	TGCAGCGTATCGGACAGGGACTCCTATGGCTACACCTTC	CSVSDRDSYGYTF
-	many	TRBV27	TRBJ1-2	TGTGCCAGCAGGGAGGACGGGACGTCATATGGCTACACCTTC	CASREDGTSYGYTF
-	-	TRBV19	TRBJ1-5	TGTGCCAGTAGCCCGACAGCACAACAGCCCCAGCATTTT	CASSPTAQQPQHF
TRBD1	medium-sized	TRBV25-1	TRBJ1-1	TGTGCCAGCCATCGAGGGGGCTCGAACACTGAAGCTTTCTTT	CASHRGGSNTEAFF
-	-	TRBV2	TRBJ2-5	TGTGCCAGCAGCCCAAGGGCCTTTGGAGAGACCCAGTACTTC	CASSPRAFGETQYF
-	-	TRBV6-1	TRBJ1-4	TGTGCCAGCAGTAGGACGGTGGGAGAAAAACTGTTTTTT	CASSRTVGEKLFF
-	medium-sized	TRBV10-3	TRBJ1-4	TGTGCCATCAGTGAGAAGGGTTCAACTAATGAAAAACTGTTTTTT	CAISEKGSTNEKLFF
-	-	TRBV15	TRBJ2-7	TGTGCCACCAGCAGAGGGTCTTCCTACGAGCAGTACTTC	CATSRGSSYEQYF
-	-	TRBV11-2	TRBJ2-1	TGTGCCAGTAGCCTCGGGTCTAGCTCCTACAATGAGCAGTTCTTC	CASSLGSSSYNEQFF
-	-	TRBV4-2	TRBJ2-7	TGTGCCAGCAGCCAAGGCGGGCTGGGCGACGGGCAGTACTTC	CASSQGGLGDGQYF
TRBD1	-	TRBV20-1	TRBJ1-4	TGCAGTGCGAGGACAGGGAGAAATGAAAAACTGTTTTTT	CSARTGRNEKLFF
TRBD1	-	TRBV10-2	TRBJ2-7	TGCGCCAGTGGGACCGGGACAGGAAACTACGAGCAATACTTC	CASGTGTGNYEQYF